These 9 T cell receptor beta chains originate from one sample sequenced in a study of T cell clonality in common variable immunodeficiency. Here immunoSEQ multiplex PCR was the method, and the copy in TCRdb shows in-frame clones only, minus some. This sample has approximately 37,000 clones, each found more than once. Material for sequencing was peripheral blood mononuclear cells. These receptors all come from a person aged 18 to 69 in good health.

This clone appeared many times. The chain's CDR3 is CASSPRVSTDTQYF. The covered CDR3 bases are TGTGCCAGCAGCCCCCGTGTTTCCACAGATACG. This chain connects TRBV14 to TRBJ2-3, with no clear D. The CDR3 extends 3 residues past the end of the read, so its final part is completed from the germline J gene. The CDR3 loop spans 14 amino acids. With 4 bases removed from V and 2 bases from J, the gap between germline ends came to 10 bases. Germline V gene data show CDR1 as SGHDN and CDR2 as FVKESK.

This clone was seen at least ten times. The CDR3 DNA, read in part, is TGCAGTGCTAGGAACCAGGAGGGCCGGTACTACGAG. Translating it yields CSARNQEGRYYE. The whole CDR3 protein is CSARNQEGRYYEQYF. The chain is built from TRBV20-1 and TRBJ2-7; TRBD2 is a possible D gene (6 bases). The CDR3 is cut off 3 residues early in the read; its end comes from the germline J gene. Germline V gene lookup returns CDR1 DFQATT and CDR2 SNEGSKA (reference sequence). V gave up 3 bases and J gave up 3 bases, with 18 bases separating them. There are 15 residues in the CDR3.

This clone was picked up many times. The observed sequence ends 3 residues before the CDR3 terminus, with the missing tail filled in from the germline J gene. The V gene is TRBV29-1, the J gene TRBJ2-1, with D possibly being TRBD1 (8 bases). CDR3 length: 16 amino acids. Germline CDR1 is SQVTM and CDR2 is ANQGSEA. Trimming took 8 bases from V and 3 from J, leaving 23 bases between them. Partial CDR3 DNA: TGCAGCCTCAGGGGGGGCGGGGGACAGGACTACAATGAG. Amino acid sequence: CSLRGGGGQDYNE. The whole CDR3 protein reads CSLRGGGGQDYNEQFF.

The table lists this clone with many counts. The missing CDR3 end, 3 residues past where the read stops, is filled in from the germline J gene. V usage is TRBV18 and J usage is TRBJ2-7; D uncertain. This CDR3 comprises 13 residues. V shed 2 bases and J shed 3 bases, with 8 bases lying between them. CDR1 is KGHSH, CDR2 LQKENI, per germline. The part of the CDR3 DNA that was read is TGTGCCAGCTCACCAGGGCAGGACTACGAG. Amino acids: CASSPGQDYE. The whole CDR3 is CASSPGQDYEQYF.

This clone showed up many times. The read halts 3 residues ahead of the CDR3 end, with the missing end drawn from the germline J gene. V and J are TRBV11-2 and TRBJ2-7; possibly TRBD1 for D (7 bases). CDR1 SGHAT and CDR2 FQNNGV come from the germline V gene. V lost 5 bases to trimming and J lost 1 base, with 15 bases between them. This CDR3 region has 15 residues. CDR3 region: CASSPARGESYEQYF. Partial CDR3 DNA: TGTGCCAGCAGCCCCGCCAGGGGGGAGTCCTACGAG.

This clone occurred many times. The read terminates 3 residues ahead of where the CDR3 ends, so the germline J gene completes it. V and J are TRBV7-9 and TRBJ2-7, with TRBD1 matching 9 bases. The J segment lost 6 bases and the V segment lost 6 bases, leaving 6 bases of the junction unmatched. Germline lookup yields CDR1 SEHNR and CDR2 FQNEAQ (reference sequence). The CDR3 runs to 13 residues. The CDR3 region is CASRGTGKVEQYF. CDR3 bases read: TGTGCCAGCAGGGGGACAGGGAAAGTCGAG.

This clone was seen repeatedly, ten times or more. The read terminates 3 residues before the CDR3 end, so the remaining end is supplied by the germline J gene. The chain combines TRBV11-3 with TRBJ1-2; tentative D call: TRBD1 (6 bases). The CDR3 covers 15 residues. Trimming left V 6 bases short and J 3 bases short, with 17 bases between. CDR1 is SGHNT, CDR2 YENEEA, per germline. CDR3 bases read: TGTGCCAGCAGGAGAAGTGGGGGCTTGGACTATGGC. It is translated as CASRRSGGLDYG. The full CDR3 sequence reads CASRRSGGLDYGYTF.

This clone was picked up many times. CDR3 sequence: CASVGGISSGNTIYF. The part of the CDR3 DNA that was read is TGTGCCAGTGTGGGGGGGATTTCGTCTGGAAACACC. The chain combines TRBV19 with TRBJ1-3; TRBD1 is a possible D gene (5 bases). The CDR3 end is not reached by the read, which stops 3 residues before it; the germline J gene fills it in. There are 15 residues in the CDR3. CDR1 and CDR2 from the germline V gene are LNHDA and SQIVND (reference sequence). The V and J ends lost 8 bases and 1 base respectively, with 15 bases between them.

This clone was picked up many times. The CDR3 goes on 3 residues after the read ends, and that part is filled in from the germline J gene. The V call is TRBV20-1, the J call TRBJ2-3; D perhaps matches TRBD2 (5 bases). Germline lookup yields CDR1 DFQATT and CDR2 SNEGSKA (reference sequence). This CDR3 is 15 amino acids long. Between the trimmed V and J ends, which lost 0 bases and 2 bases, there was a span of 12 bases. The part of the CDR3 DNA that was read is TGCAGTGCTAGAGATAGGAGCGGAAACACAGATACG. Amino acid sequence: CSARDRSGNTDT. The CDR3 in its entirety is CSARDRSGNTDTQYF.